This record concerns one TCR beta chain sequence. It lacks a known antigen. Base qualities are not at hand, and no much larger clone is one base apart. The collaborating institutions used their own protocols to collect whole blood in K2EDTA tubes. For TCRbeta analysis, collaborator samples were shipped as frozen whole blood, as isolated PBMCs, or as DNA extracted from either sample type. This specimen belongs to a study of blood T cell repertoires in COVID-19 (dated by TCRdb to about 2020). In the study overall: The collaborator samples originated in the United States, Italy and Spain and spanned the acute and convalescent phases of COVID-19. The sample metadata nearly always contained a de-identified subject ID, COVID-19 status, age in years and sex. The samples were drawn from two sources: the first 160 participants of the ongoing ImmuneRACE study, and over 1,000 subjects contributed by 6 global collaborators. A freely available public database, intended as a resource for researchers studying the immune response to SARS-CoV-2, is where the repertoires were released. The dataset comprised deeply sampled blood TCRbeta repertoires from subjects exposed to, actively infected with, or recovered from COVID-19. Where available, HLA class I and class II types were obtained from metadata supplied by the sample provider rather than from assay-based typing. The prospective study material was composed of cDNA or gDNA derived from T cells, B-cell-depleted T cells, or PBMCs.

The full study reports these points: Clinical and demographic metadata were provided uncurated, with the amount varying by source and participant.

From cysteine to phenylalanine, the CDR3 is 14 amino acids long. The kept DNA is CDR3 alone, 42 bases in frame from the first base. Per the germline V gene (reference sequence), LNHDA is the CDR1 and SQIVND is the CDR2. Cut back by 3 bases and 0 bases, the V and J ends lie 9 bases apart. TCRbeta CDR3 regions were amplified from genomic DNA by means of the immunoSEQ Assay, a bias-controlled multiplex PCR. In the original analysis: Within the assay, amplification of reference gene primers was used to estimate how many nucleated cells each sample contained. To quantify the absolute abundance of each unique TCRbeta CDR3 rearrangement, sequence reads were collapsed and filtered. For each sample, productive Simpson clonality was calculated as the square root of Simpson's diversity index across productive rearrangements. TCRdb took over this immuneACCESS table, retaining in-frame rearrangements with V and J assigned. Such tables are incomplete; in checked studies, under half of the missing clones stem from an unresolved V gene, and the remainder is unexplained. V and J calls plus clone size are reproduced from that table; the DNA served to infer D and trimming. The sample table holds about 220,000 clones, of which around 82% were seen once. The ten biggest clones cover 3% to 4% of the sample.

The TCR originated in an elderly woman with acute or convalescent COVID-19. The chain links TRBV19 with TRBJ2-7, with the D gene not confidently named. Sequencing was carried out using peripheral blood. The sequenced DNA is TGTGCCAGTAGTATGGCAATATTCTCCTACGAGCAGTACTTC. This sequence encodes CASSMAIFSYEQYF.